What follows are 17 T cell receptor beta chains derived from one specimen sequenced in a study of T cell repertoires in cytomegalovirus infection. These TCRs are of unknown antigen specificity. TCRdb reprocessed the reads via MiXCR and lists one record per CDR3 protein. Among hundreds of thousands of distinct CDR3 sequences listed, around a third were seen once. Sequenced here: cultured CD8+ T cells from PBMCs, sampled from culture after CMV antigen stimulation. All receptors derive from a human donor in good health (CMV status not recorded). Some clones in this sample may be carry-over from other donors' samples.

This clonotype was observed a handful of times. This chain joins TRBV2 and TRBJ2-3; no definite D call. The V gene lost 7 bases and the J gene lost 0 bases, with 17 bases spanning the gap. The CDR3 runs to 16 residues. The germline gives CDR1 SNHLY, CDR2 FYNNEI. The CDR3 DNA reads as TGTGCCAGCAAAGCCTTGATAAGGGCTAGCACAGATACGCAGTATTTT. Translated: CASKALIRASTDTQYF.

V is TRBV7-9 and J is TRBJ2-7, with 9 bases fitting TRBD1. Trimming cost V 2 bases and J 5 bases; bases outside gene matches: 4. Per germline, CDR1 SEHNR and CDR2 FQNEAQ (reference sequence). CDR3 length: 14 residues. The CDR3, as DNA: TGTGCCAGCAGCTTAATAGGGACAGGGAACGAGCAGTACTTC. This codes for CASSLIGTGNEQYF. Variable domain in full (rest from reference TRBV7-9 and TRBJ2-7): DTGVSQNPRHKITKRGQNVTFRCDPISEHNRLYWYRQTLGQGPEFLTYFQNEAQLEKSRLLSDRFSAERPKGSFSTLEIQRTEQGDSAMYLCASSLIGTGNEQYFGPGTRLTVT.

This clonotype was detected only a few times. The rearrangement links TRBV20-1 to TRBJ1-3; D is perhaps TRBD1 (5 bases). This CDR3 has 17 residues. The ends were cut back, 0 bases at V and 4 bases at J, with 19 bases in the middle. Germline CDR1 reads DFQATT; CDR2 reads SNEGSKA (reference sequence). Here the CDR3 DNA reads TGCAGTGCTAGAGATAAGGACATACCAGGGATAGGAAACACCATATATTTT. Protein: CSARDKDIPGIGNTIYF.

This clonotype showed up just a few times. The V gene is TRBV2, the J gene TRBJ1-3; D is unclear. Trimming pared 1 base from V and 3 bases from J, leaving 10 bases between. Germline V gene sequence: CDR1 SNHLY, CDR2 FYNNEI. The CDR3 has 15 amino acids. CDR3 sequence: CASSEETLGGNTIYF. The CDR3, as DNA: TGTGCCAGCAGTGAAGAGACCCTCGGTGGAAACACCATATATTTT.

This clonotype was picked up many times. The chain recombines TRBV7-6 with TRBJ1-6; 7 positions match TRBD1. J was trimmed by 10 bases and V by 0 bases; bases with no gene match: 21. The CDR3 is 20 amino acids. CDR1 SGHVS and CDR2 FNYEAQ come from the germline V gene. The CDR3 DNA reads TGTGCCAGCAGCTTAGCCGGGACGAGGTTACGGGACCTCAGGGGGTCACCCCTCCACTTT. This sequence encodes CASSLAGTRLRDLRGSPLHF.

This clonotype came up many times. The V call is TRBV11-2, the J call TRBJ2-2, with TRBD1 identical over 9 bases. There are 15 residues in the CDR3. Germline lookup yields CDR1 SGHAT and CDR2 FQNNGV. The trim removed 3 bases at V and 5 bases at J, leaving 4 bases unmatched. The CDR3 DNA follows: TGTGCCAGCAGCTTCGGGACAGGGCATACCGGGGAGCTGTTTTTT. As protein: CASSFGTGHTGELFF.

This chain uses TRBV20-1 with TRBJ2-5; TRBD2 matches 8 bases. Trimming cost V 2 bases and J 5 bases; bases outside gene matches: 13. This CDR3 has 16 amino acids. Germline assignment: CDR1 DFQATT and CDR2 SNEGSKA (reference sequence). The CDR3 protein is CSARLLGGVLGETQYF. As DNA, the CDR3 is TGCAGTGCTAGATTACTCGGGGGGGTGTTAGGGGAGACCCAGTACTTC.

In regard to this clonotype: A clone one base away is much larger, so this may be a read error. The rearrangement uses TRBV28 and TRBJ1-1; D is undetermined. Trimming removed 6 bases from V and 6 bases from J, with 17 bases in between. Per germline, CDR1 MDHEN and CDR2 SYDVKM. CDR3 length: 14 amino acids. The chain's CDR3 is CASSSGLLGAEAFF. CDR3 bases: TGTGCCAGCAGCTCGGGCCTGCTGGGCGCTGAAGCTTTCTTT.

This sequence joins TRBV5-4 and TRBJ2-5; 7 bases map to TRBD2. Trimming cost V 4 bases and J 1 base; bases outside gene matches: 10. Per the germline V gene, CDR1 is SGHNT and CDR2 is YYREEE (reference sequence). The CDR3 is made up of 16 amino acids. Written as DNA, the CDR3 is TGTGCCAGCAGCCCGGCGGTTGGCGGGGGCCAAGAGACCCAGTACTTC. This sequence encodes CASSPAVGGGQETQYF.

This chain joins TRBV19 and TRBJ2-3, with D possibly TRBD2 on 6 matching bases. CDR3 size: 16 residues. CDR1 LNHDA and CDR2 SQIVND come from the germline V gene (reference sequence). V was clipped by 6 bases and J by 0 bases, with 16 bases between them. The CDR3 DNA reads as TGTGCCAGTAGAAATCCGGGACTGACTAGCACAGATACGCAGTATTTT. Its protein product is CASRNPGLTSTDTQYF.

This chain uses TRBV9 with TRBJ2-4; 7 nucleotides line up with TRBD1. CDR1 SGDLS and CDR2 YYNGEE come from the germline V gene. V shed 4 bases and J 6 bases; nucleotides not matched to a gene: 13. This CDR3 spans 16 amino acids. The CDR3 DNA sequence: TGTGCCAGCAGCCGACAGGGAGCCCTAAAGGGAAACATTCAGTACTTC. As protein: CASSRQGALKGNIQYF.

This clonotype was counted a single time. With a much larger clone just one base away, this may be a read error. The chain carries TRBV7-2 and TRBJ1-5; possible D gene TRBD1, 5 bases. Between the trimmed V and J ends, which lost 2 bases and 6 bases, there was a span of 11 bases. The germline gives CDR1 SGHTA, CDR2 FQGNSA. The length of the CDR3 is 14 residues. CDR3 coding DNA: TGTACCAGCAGCTTAATAGGGGTTGGTCAGCCCCAGCATTTT. Protein product: CTSSLIGVGQPQHF.

The chain's CDR3 is CASSEGFGYTF. The CDR3 DNA reads TGTGCCAGCAGTGAAGGGTTCGGCTACACCTTC. The chain has TRBV6-1 and TRBJ1-2; D gene ambiguous. The V end lost 1 base, the J end lost 8 bases, and 5 bases lay between the germline ends. The CDR3 has 11 amino acids. CDR1 is MNHNS and CDR2 is SASEGT in the germline V gene.

This clonotype was detected a few times. A junction end diverges from the germline sequence, so it may reflect a read error. The chain joins TRBV6-2 or TRBV6-3 to TRBJ2-3, with D possibly being TRBD2 (6 bases). The CDR3 has 13 amino acids. Germline CDR1 MNHEY, CDR2 SVGEGT. In DNA, the CDR3 is TGTGCCAGCAGTTACTCGACAGCGGGCCGTTTCACTTTT. It specifies CASSYSTAGRFTF.

In this sample, this clonotype turned up once. This rearrangement joins TRBV6-6 to TRBJ2-7; TRBD1 agrees at 9 bases. J was trimmed by 2 bases and V by 1 base; bases with no gene match: 9. The CDR3 loop spans 17 amino acids. Germline CDR1 reads MNHNY; CDR2 reads SVGAGI (reference sequence). For the CDR3, the DNA is TGTGCCAGCAGTTACTACAACCGGGACAGGGAGGCCTACGAGCAGTACTTC. It specifies CASSYYNRDREAYEQYF.

The genes are TRBV20-1 and TRBJ2-7; the D gene is possibly TRBD1 (6 bases). The CDR3 spans 17 residues. Germline values: CDR1 DFQATT, CDR2 SNEGSKA (reference sequence). The V gene lost 0 bases and the J gene lost 5 bases, with 23 bases spanning the gap. The CDR3 spells CSARDPGDPSFMDEQYF. The CDR3 DNA reads as TGCAGTGCTAGAGATCCAGGGGACCCCTCGTTTATGGACGAGCAGTACTTC.

The chain recombines TRBV7-8 with TRBJ1-4; D gene uncertain. The germline V gene has CDR1 SGHVS and CDR2 FQNEAQ. Between the trimmed V and J ends, which lost 5 bases and 12 bases, there was a span of 16 bases. This CDR3 is 13 amino acids long. Here the CDR3 DNA reads TGTGCCAGCAGCCTAAGACCGTTCGGGGAACTGTTTTTT. This translates into CASSLRPFGELFF.